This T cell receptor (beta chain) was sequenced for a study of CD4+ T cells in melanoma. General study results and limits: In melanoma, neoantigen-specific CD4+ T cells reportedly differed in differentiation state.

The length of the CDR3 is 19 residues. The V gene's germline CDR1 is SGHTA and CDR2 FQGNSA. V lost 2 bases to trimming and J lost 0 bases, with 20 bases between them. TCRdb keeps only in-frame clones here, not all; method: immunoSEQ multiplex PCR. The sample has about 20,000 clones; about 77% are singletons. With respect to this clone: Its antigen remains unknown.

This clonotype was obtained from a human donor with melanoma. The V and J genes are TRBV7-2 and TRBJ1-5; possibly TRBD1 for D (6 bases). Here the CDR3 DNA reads TGTGCCAGCAGCTTACTTCCAGGGGCGGGATTATATAGCAATCAGCCCCAGCATTTT. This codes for CASSLLPGAGLYSNQPQHF.